Sequencing of this T cell receptor (beta chain) was carried out in a study of control samples from healthy donors and cancer patients. The CDR3 consists of 17 residues. Trimming removed 2 bases from V and 0 bases from J, with 13 bases in between. Germline V lookup: CDR1 LNHDA, CDR2 SQIVND (reference sequence). Profiling relied on immunoSEQ multiplex PCR, and the TCRdb table lists in-frame clones only, not all of them. The sample includes 75,000 to 100,000 clones, 70% to 90% of them seen just once. The source of this sequence is a woman in her forties or fifties in good health. The chain couples TRBV19 to TRBJ1-4; unclear D gene. Sample: blood. In DNA, the CDR3 is TGTGCCAGTAGTATAACCGTGCAGACTGCAACTAATGAAAAACTGTTTTTT. This translates into CASSITVQTATNEKLFF.